Presented here are 7 T cell receptor beta chains from one specimen sequenced in a study of T cells in Graves' hyperthyroidism and ophthalmopathy. There were TCR beta CDR3 regions amplified from RNA transcripts. The HTBI primer set served for first-round RT-PCR of the TCR CDR3. TCRdb reprocessed the multiplex PCR reads with MiXCR, giving one entry per CDR3 protein. Among hundreds of thousands of distinct CDR3 sequences, around 20% were seen once, and the ten largest hold 34%. Sequencing was done on a sample of blood. These receptors were obtained from a man aged 25 to 45 with Graves' ophthalmopathy.

There are a few counts of this clonotype. This chain uses TRBV4-3 with TRBJ1-4; D gene ambiguous. V dropped 0 bases and J dropped 4 bases, with 15 bases sitting between them. The CDR3 loop spans 17 amino acids. Per the germline V gene, CDR1 is LGHNA and CDR2 is YSLEER. This CDR3 reads CASSQDPGPSFNEKLFF. The CDR3, as DNA: TGCGCCAGCAGCCAAGATCCAGGCCCCTCGTTTAATGAAAAACTGTTTTTT.

A few counts support this clonotype. V and J are TRBV19 and TRBJ1-1; no clear D. CDR1 is LNHDA, CDR2 SQIVND, per germline (reference sequence). This CDR3 is 13 amino acids long. Trimming cost V 2 bases and J 7 bases, with 11 bases left between them. This CDR3 reads CASSIIPRGEAFF. CDR3 coding DNA: TGTGCCAGTAGTATAATCCCCCGCGGTGAAGCTTTCTTT.

Only a few counts were recorded for this clonotype. This chain connects TRBV28 to TRBJ2-7; D gene unclear. Trimming pared 2 bases from V and 1 base from J, leaving 15 bases between. Germline CDR1 reads MDHEN; CDR2 reads SYDVKM. There are 16 residues in the CDR3. As DNA, the CDR3 is TGTGCCAGCAGTTTACCCCACTGGAGAGCTTCCTACGAGCAGTACTTC. As protein: CASSLPHWRASYEQYF. Combining the CDR3 with reference TRBV28 and TRBJ2-7 gives the whole variable domain DVKVTQSSRYLVKRTGEKVFLECVQDMDHENMFWYRQDPGLGLRLIYFSYDVKMKEKGDIPEGYSVSREKKERFSLILESASTNQTSMYLCASSLPHWRASYEQYFGPGTRLTVT.

The J gene is TRBJ2-1, the V gene TRBV4-2; D call uncertain. Deletions cut 0 bases from V and 1 base from J, with 7 bases between. The CDR3 is made up of 15 amino acids. Germline loops: CDR1 LGHNA, CDR2 YNFKEQ. CDR3 sequence: CASSQDESSYNEQFF. CDR3 nucleotide sequence: TGTGCCAGCAGCCAAGACGAAAGTTCCTACAATGAGCAGTTCTTC.

This clonotype has ten or more counts. The chain has TRBV5-6 and TRBJ2-7, with D possibly being TRBD2 (6 bases). CDR1 and CDR2 from the germline V gene are SGHDT and YYEEEE. V gave up 6 bases and J gave up 0 bases, with 13 bases separating them. The CDR3 consists of 14 residues. In DNA, the CDR3 is TGTGCCAGCACACCCCACGGGGGCTCCTACGAGCAGTACTTC. This translates into CASTPHGGSYEQYF.

The chain combines TRBV3-1 with TRBJ2-7; D not certain. V lost 0 bases and J lost 2, with 8 bases in between. CDR3 length: 14 amino acids. In germline, CDR1 is LGHDT, CDR2 YNNKEL (reference sequence). The CDR3 sequence: CASSQDTETYEQYF. The CDR3 DNA is TGTGCCAGCAGCCAAGATACAGAAACCTACGAGCAGTACTTC.

V gene TRBV20-1 combines with J gene TRBJ2-5; 7 bases agree with TRBD2. The junction had 20 bases not matched to a gene; V was cut back by 8 bases and J by 5 bases. Germline V gene lookup returns CDR1 DFQATT and CDR2 SNEGSKA (reference sequence). This CDR3 spans 16 amino acids. CDR3 nucleotide sequence: TGCAGTCATGTTTATTTGCCTAGCGGCAGTGGGGAGACCCAGTACTTC. The encoded protein is CSHVYLPSGSGETQYF.